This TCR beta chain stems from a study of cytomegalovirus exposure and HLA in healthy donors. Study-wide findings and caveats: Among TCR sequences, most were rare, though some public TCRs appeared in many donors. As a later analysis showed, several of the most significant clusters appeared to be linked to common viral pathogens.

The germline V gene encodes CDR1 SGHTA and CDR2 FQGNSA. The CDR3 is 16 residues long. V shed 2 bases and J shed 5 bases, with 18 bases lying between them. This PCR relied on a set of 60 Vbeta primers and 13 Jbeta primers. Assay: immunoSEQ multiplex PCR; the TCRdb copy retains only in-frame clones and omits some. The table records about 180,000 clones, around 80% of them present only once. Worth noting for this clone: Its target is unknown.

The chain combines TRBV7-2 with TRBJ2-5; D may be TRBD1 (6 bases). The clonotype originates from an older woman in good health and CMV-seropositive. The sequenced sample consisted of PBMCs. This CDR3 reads CASSLYSAGGQETQYF. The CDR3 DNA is TGTGCCAGCAGCTTATACTCGGCGGGCGGACAGGAGACCCAGTACTTC.